These 11 T cell receptor beta chains were sequenced from one sample in a study of T cells in Graves' hyperthyroidism and ophthalmopathy (dated by TCRdb to about 2019). Preparation of the library involved multiplex PCR. The sequencer listed for this sample is Illumina HiSeq 2000. Amplification of TCR beta CDR3 regions was carried out from RNA transcripts. The first round of RT-PCR for the TCR CDR3 was performed with the HTBI primer set and the Qiagen OneStep RT-PCR kit. In TCRdb, the public reads were trimmed at Q25 with fastp and aligned with MiXCR, with productive beta chains retained. CDR3 protein sequences are deduplicated, and each keeps its most common genes and DNA. The sample contains 400,000 or so distinct CDR3 sequences, around 15% of them found a single time. Of the sample, around 27% is held by the ten largest clones. Input material: blood. Every receptor here comes from a man between 50 and 59 years old with Graves' ophthalmopathy.

In this sample, this clonotype turned up a few times. The CDR3 DNA follows: TGTGCCAGCAGCGTAGGGACGTCCTACGAGCAGTACTTC. It yields the protein CASSVGTSYEQYF. This rearrangement joins TRBV9 to TRBJ2-7; D remains ambiguous. V lost 0 bases, J lost 1 base, and 5 bases lay in between. This CDR3 contains 13 residues. Germline assignment: CDR1 SGDLS and CDR2 YYNGEE.

This clonotype appeared many times. The CDR3 loop reads CASSQVLSAGGSYEQYF. Written as DNA, the CDR3 is TGTGCCAGCAGCCAAGTTTTGTCGGCGGGGGGGTCCTACGAGCAGTACTTC. The rearrangement joins TRBV3-1 to TRBJ2-7; 9 bases map to TRBD2. The CDR3 is 17 amino acids. The V segment lost 1 base and the J segment 1 base; nucleotides outside the gene matches: 8. The germline V gene has CDR1 LGHDT and CDR2 YNNKEL (reference sequence).

This clonotype was observed many times. This sequence joins TRBV15 and TRBJ2-1; 11 positions match TRBD2. V shed 2 bases and J 3 bases; nucleotides not matched to a gene: 3. There are 16 residues in the CDR3. Germline V lookup: CDR1 LNHNV, CDR2 YYDKDF (reference sequence). The CDR3 DNA reads as TGTGCCACCAGCAGACCCGGGACTAGCGGCTACAATGAGCAGTTCTTC. Translation gives CATSRPGTSGYNEQFF.

This clonotype was recorded at least ten times. V is TRBV3-1 and J is TRBJ1-1; D is uncertain. V gave up 0 bases and J gave up 0 bases, with 8 bases separating them. The V gene's germline CDR1 is LGHDT and CDR2 YNNKEL (reference sequence). The CDR3 loop spans 15 amino acids. The CDR3 loop is CASSQERLMNTEAFF. The CDR3 DNA is TGTGCCAGCAGCCAAGAAAGGTTAATGAACACTGAAGCTTTCTTT.

This clonotype was observed many times. The chain joins TRBV5-1 to TRBJ2-7, with TRBD2 matching 8 bases. CDR3 size: 13 residues. V was clipped by 5 bases and J by 3 bases; unmatched bases: 4. Germline loops: CDR1 SGHRS, CDR2 YFSETQ. CDR3 coding DNA: TGCGCCAGCAGAACTAGCGGAGGCTACGAGCAGTACTTC. Translated, it gives CASRTSGGYEQYF.

This clonotype was found many times. J is TRBJ2-3 and V is TRBV2, with 7 bases fitting TRBD1. The germline V gene encodes CDR1 SNHLY and CDR2 FYNNEI. With 7 bases clipped from V and 3 bases from J, the junction kept 7 bases outside the gene matches. This CDR3 is built from 14 residues. CDR3 sequence: CASITTGRTDTQYF. The CDR3 DNA reads as TGTGCCAGCATCACGACAGGGAGAACAGATACGCAGTATTTT.

This clonotype was seen repeatedly, ten times or more. The chain employs TRBV5-5 and TRBJ1-2; D may be TRBD1 (5 bases). The CDR3 totals 15 residues. The germline V gene has CDR1 SGHKS and CDR2 YYEKEE (reference sequence). The germline V and J ends were trimmed by 4 bases and 4 bases, with 17 bases remaining between them. The CDR3 DNA is TGTGCCAGCAGCCCCCTCGGGACGGACGGCTATGGCTACACCTTC. Its translation: CASSPLGTDGYGYTF.

Ten or more counts support this clonotype. The V and J genes are TRBV6-1 and TRBJ2-1; D unresolved. The germline V gene encodes CDR1 MNHNS and CDR2 SASEGT. CDR3 size: 11 residues. V was trimmed by 6 bases and J by 8 bases, leaving 8 bases between them. CDR3: CASRRWDEQFF. For the CDR3, the DNA is TGTGCCAGCAGGCGTTGGGATGAGCAGTTCTTC.

This clonotype came up a few times. The V and J genes are TRBV18 and TRBJ1-3, with 9 positions matching TRBD1. Germline V gene data show CDR1 as KGHSH and CDR2 as LQKENI. The CDR3 is made up of 16 amino acids. The V gene end was trimmed by 6 bases and the J gene end by 3 bases; junction bases not matched to a gene: 9. The CDR3 region has the DNA TGTGCCAGCTCGCCCGGACAGGGGATGGGTGGAAACACCATATATTTT. Its protein is CASSPGQGMGGNTIYF.

This clonotype occurred a few times. The chain combines TRBV7-9 with TRBJ2-7; 10 bases map to TRBD1. Germline V lookup: CDR1 SEHNR, CDR2 FQNEAQ (reference sequence). The CDR3 runs 15 residues. The trim removed 1 base at V and 7 bases at J, leaving 7 bases unmatched. As DNA, the CDR3 is TGTGCCAGCAGCTTAGGACAGGGGGCAGCTCGGGAGCAGTACTTC. Amino acid sequence: CASSLGQGAAREQYF.

This clonotype was detected many times. This rearrangement joins TRBV30 to TRBJ2-2; 12 bases match TRBD2. Germline-derived CDR1 and CDR2 are GTSNPN and SVGIG (reference sequence). V shed 6 bases, J shed 0 bases, and the junction held 2 bases outside the gene matches. CDR3 length: 15 residues. The CDR3 DNA reads TGTGCCTGTACTAGCGGGGGGACGAACACCGGGGAGCTGTTTTTT. Translating gives CACTSGGTNTGELFF. Together with reference TRBV30 and TRBJ2-2, the CDR3 gives the full variable domain: SQTIHQWPATLVQPVGSPLSLECTVEGTSNPNLYWYRQAAGRGLQLLFYSVGIGQISSEVPQNLSASRPQDRQFILSSKKLLLSDSGFYLCACTSGGTNTGELFFGEGSRLTVL.